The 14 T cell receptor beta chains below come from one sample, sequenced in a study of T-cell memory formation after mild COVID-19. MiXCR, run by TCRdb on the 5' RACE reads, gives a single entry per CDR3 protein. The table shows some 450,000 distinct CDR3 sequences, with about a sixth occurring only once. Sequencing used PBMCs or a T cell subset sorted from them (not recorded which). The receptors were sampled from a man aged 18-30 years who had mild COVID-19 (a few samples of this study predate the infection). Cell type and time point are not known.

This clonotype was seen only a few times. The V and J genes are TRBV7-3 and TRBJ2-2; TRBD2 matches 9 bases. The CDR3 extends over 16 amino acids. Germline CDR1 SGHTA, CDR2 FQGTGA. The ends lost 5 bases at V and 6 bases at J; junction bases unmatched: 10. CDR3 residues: CASSVSGSLVSGELFF. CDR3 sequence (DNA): TGTGCCAGCAGCGTTAGCGGGAGCCTAGTATCCGGGGAGCTGTTTTTT.

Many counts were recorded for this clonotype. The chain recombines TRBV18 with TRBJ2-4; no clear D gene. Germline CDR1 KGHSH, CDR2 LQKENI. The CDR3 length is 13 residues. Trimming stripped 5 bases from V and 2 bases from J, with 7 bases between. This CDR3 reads CASSTAPKNIQYF. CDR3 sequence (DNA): TGTGCCAGCTCAACAGCGCCCAAAAACATTCAGTACTTC.

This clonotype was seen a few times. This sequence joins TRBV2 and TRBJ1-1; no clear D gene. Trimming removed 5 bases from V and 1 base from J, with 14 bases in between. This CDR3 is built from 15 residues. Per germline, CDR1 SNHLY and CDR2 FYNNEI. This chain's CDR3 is CASSLPLAGNTEAFF. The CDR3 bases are TGTGCCAGCAGTTTACCCCTAGCAGGGAACACTGAAGCTTTCTTT.

The CDR3 nucleotides are TGTGCCAGCTCACCATGGGCAGGGGGGCCTCCGAAGCAGTACGTC. Its protein product is CASSPWAGGPPKQYV. The rearrangement joins TRBV18 to TRBJ2-7; tentatively, D is TRBD1 (7 bases). Germline CDR1 reads KGHSH; CDR2 reads LQKENI. V shed 2 bases and J shed 8 bases, with 19 bases lying between them. The CDR3 extends over 15 amino acids.

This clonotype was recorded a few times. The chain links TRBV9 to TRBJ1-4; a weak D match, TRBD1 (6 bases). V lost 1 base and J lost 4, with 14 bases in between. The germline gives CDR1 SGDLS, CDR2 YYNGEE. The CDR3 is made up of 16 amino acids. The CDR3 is CASSVWGGGGNEKLFF. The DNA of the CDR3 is TGTGCCAGCAGCGTATGGGGAGGAGGGGGTAATGAAAAACTGTTTTTT.

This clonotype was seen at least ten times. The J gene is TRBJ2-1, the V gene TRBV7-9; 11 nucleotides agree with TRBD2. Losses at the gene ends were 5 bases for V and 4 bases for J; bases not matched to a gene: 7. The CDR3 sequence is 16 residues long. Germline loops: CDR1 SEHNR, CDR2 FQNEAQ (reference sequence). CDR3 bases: TGTGCCAGCAGCAGCCCTAGCGGGGGGTCGTACAATGAGCAGTTCTTC. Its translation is CASSSPSGGSYNEQFF.

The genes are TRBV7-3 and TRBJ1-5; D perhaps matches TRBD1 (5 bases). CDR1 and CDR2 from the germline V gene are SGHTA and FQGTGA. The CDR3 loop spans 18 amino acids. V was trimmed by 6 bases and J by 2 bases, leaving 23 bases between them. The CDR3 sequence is CASRLQALFRGGNQPQHF. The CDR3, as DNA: TGTGCCAGCAGGTTACAGGCCCTATTTAGGGGAGGCAATCAGCCCCAGCATTTT.

The CDR3 DNA is TGTGCCAGCAGCCCCGCCGGGCCAGCTGAAGCTTTCTTT. It encodes CASSPAGPAEAFF. V usage is TRBV7-9 and J usage is TRBJ1-1; D gene uncertain. Trimming removed 5 bases at V and 6 bases at J, with 13 bases between. The length of the CDR3 is 13 residues. Germline V CDR1 and CDR2: SEHNR, FQNEAQ (reference sequence).

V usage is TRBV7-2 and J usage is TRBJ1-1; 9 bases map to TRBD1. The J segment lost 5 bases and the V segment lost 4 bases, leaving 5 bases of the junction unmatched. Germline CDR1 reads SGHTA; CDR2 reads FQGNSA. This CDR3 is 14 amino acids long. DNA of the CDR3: TGTGCCAGCAGCTCCGGGACAGGGCGGACTGAAGCTTTCTTT. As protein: CASSSGTGRTEAFF.

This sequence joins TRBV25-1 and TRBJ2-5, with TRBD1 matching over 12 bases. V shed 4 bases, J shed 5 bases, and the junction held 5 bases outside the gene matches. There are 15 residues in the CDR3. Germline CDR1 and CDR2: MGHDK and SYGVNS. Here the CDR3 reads CASSATGTGGETQYF. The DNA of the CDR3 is TGTGCCAGCAGTGCCACCGGGACAGGGGGCGAGACCCAGTACTTC.

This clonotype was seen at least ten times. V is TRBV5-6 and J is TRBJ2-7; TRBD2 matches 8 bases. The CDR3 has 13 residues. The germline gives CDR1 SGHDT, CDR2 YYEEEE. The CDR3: CASSLKGLAKLGV. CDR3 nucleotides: TGTGCCAGCAGCTTGAAAGGACTAGCAAAACTCGGAGTC.

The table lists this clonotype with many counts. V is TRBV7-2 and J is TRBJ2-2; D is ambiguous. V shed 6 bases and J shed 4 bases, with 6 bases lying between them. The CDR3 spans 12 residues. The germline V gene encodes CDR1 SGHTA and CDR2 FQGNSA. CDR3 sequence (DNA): TGTGCCAGCAGTACCTTCACCGGGGAGCTGTTTTTT. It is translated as CASSTFTGELFF.

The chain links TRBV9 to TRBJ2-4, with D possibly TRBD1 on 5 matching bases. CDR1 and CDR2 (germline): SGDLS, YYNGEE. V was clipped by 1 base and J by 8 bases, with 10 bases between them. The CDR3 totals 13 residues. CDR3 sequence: CASSVWGSDIQYF. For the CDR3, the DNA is TGTGCCAGCAGCGTATGGGGCAGCGACATTCAGTACTTC.

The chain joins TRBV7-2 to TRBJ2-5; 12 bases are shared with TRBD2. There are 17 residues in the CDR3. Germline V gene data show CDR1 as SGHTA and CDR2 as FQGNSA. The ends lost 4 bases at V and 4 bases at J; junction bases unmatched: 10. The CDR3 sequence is CASSSGGLAGAGETQYF. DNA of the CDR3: TGTGCCAGCAGCTCGGGGGGACTAGCGGGCGCCGGAGAGACCCAGTACTTC.